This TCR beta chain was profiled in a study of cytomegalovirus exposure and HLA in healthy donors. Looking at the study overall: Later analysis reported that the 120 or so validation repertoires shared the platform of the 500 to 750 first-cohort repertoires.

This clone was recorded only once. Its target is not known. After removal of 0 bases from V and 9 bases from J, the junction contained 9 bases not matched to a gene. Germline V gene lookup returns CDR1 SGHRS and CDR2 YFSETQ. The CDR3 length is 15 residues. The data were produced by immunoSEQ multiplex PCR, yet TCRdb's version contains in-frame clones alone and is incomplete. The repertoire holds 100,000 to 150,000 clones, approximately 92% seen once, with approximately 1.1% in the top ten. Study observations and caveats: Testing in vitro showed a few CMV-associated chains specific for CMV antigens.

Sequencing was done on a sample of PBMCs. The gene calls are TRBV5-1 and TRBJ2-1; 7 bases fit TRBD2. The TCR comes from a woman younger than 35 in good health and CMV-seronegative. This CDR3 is CASSLAGSGPFEQFF. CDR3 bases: TGCGCCAGCAGCTTGGCGGGTAGCGGGCCGTTTGAGCAGTTCTTC.